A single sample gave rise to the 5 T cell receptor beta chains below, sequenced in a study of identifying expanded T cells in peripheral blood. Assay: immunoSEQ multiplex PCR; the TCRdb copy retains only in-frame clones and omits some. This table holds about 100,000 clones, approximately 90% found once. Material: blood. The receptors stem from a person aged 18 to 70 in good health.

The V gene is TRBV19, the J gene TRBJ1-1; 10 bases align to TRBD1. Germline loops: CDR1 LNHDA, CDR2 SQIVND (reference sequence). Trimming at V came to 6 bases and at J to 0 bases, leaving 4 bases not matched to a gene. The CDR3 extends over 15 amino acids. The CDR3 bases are TGTGCCAGTAGGACAGGGGGCTGGATGAACACTGAAGCTTTCTTT. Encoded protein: CASRTGGWMNTEAFF.

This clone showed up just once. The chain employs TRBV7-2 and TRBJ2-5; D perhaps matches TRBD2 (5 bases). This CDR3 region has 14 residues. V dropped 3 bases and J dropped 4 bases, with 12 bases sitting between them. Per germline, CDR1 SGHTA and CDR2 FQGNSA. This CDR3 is CASSFLAGLETQYF. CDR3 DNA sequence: TGTGCCAGCAGCTTCTTGGCGGGCTTAGAGACCCAGTACTTC.

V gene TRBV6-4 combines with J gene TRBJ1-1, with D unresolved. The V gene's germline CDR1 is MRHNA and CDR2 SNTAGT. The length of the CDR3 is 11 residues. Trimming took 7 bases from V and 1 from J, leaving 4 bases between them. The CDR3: CASNQNTEAFF. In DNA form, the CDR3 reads TGTGCCAGCAACCAGAACACTGAAGCTTTCTTT.

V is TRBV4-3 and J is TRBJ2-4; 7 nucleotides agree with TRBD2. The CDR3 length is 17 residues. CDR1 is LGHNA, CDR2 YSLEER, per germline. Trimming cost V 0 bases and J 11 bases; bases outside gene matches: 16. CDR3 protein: CASSQDWGRGPLVVQYF. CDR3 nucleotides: TGCGCCAGCAGCCAAGATTGGGGGAGGGGACCCCTCGTAGTTCAGTACTTC.

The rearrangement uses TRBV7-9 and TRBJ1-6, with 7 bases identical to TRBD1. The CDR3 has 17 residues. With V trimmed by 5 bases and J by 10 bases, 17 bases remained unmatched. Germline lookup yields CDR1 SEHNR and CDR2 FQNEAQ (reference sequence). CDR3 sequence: CASSVRGRTGALSPLHF. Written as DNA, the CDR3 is TGTGCCAGCAGCGTAAGGGGTCGAACAGGGGCTTTGTCACCCCTCCACTTT.